The clone carrying this TCR beta chain has just one count. Its antigen is as yet unknown. One base separates it from a far larger clone, so it is likely a read error. Repertoires were generated with immunoSEQ multiplex PCR, while TCRdb's copy carries only in-frame clones and drops some. The sample has about 360,000 clones, roughly 85% seen once. The data belong to a study of cytomegalovirus exposure and HLA in healthy donors. The CDR3 is made up of 13 amino acids. V shed 3 bases, J shed 4 bases, and the junction held 2 bases outside the gene matches. CDR1 is SGHAT, CDR2 FQNNGV, per germline. General study points: Confirmation was obtained in vitro that three CMV-associated chains are specific for CMV antigens. The study put around 180 TCR beta chains on its list as cytomegalovirus-associated.

The TCR originated in a woman between 18 and 30 years old in good health and CMV-seronegative. The gene calls are TRBV11-2 and TRBJ1-2, with 7 bases identical to TRBD1. The specimen was PBMCs. CDR3 sequence (DNA): TGTGCCAGCAGCTTGGGACAGACCTATGGCTACACCTTC. It encodes CASSLGQTYGYTF.